This TCR beta chain was retrieved from a study of monozygotic twins with inflammatory bowel disease. With the 5' RACE reads reprocessed, TCRdb shows one record per CDR3 protein and no DNA. Its table lists around 410,000 distinct CDR3 sequences. Regarding the study as a whole: Compared with healthy co-twins, IBD patients showed reduced TCRbeta repertoire diversity by inverse Simpson.

RNA in its total form was extracted from whole blood, and T cells were not sorted. On this clonotype itself: The antigen remains unidentified.

The CDR3 runs to 12 residues. The germline CDR1 and CDR2 sequences are SEHNR and FQNEAQ (reference sequence). Sequencing input: blood. The V and J genes are TRBV7-9 and TRBJ1-2; the TRBD1 assignment by TCRdb is unverifiable without DNA. The TCR originated in a human donor with ulcerative colitis or Crohn's disease, or a healthy co-twin of an affected twin (not recorded which). The CDR3 is CASSLYNPDSNF.